Listed below are T cell receptor beta chains from one sample, sequenced in a study of cytomegalovirus exposure and HLA in healthy donors. Clones were read by immunoSEQ multiplex PCR, and TCRdb kept only the in-frame ones, dropping some. The sample contains approximately 150,000 clones, 55% to 70% of which appear only once. Specimen: PBMCs. The receptors come from a woman aged 60-75 years in good health and CMV-seropositive. CDR3s include the opening cysteine and the closing phenylalanine or tryptophan. The order of the fields is clone size, J gene, D gene, V gene, CDR3 DNA, CDR3 protein. The D gene is left open where the match is weak. A row's size may be missing; if present it is once, few, many or a size class.

clone_size: once
j_call: TRBJ2-6
d_call: TRBD1
v_call: TRBV7-9
cdr3_nt: TGTGCCAGCAGCTTGACAGGGGCCGGGGCCAACGTCCTGACTTTC
cdr3_aa: CASSLTGAGANVLTF

clone_size: .
j_call: TRBJ2-7
d_call: .
v_call: TRBV5-1
cdr3_nt: TGCGCCAGCAGCTTGGGCCAGGGATCTTTCTACGAGCAGTACTTC
cdr3_aa: CASSLGQGSFYEQYF

clone_size: .
j_call: TRBJ2-5
d_call: TRBD2
v_call: TRBV18
cdr3_nt: TGTGCCAGCTCACCAAGCGCGGGAGGAGGAGAGACCCAGTACTTC
cdr3_aa: CASSPSAGGGETQYF

clone_size: .
j_call: TRBJ1-5
d_call: TRBD1
v_call: TRBV6-5
cdr3_nt: TGTGCCAGCAGTTGGCGACAGGGATGGAATCAGCCCCAGCATTTT
cdr3_aa: CASSWRQGWNQPQHF

clone_size: few
j_call: TRBJ2-2
d_call: TRBD2
v_call: TRBV13
cdr3_nt: TGTGCCAGCAGCCGGGACGGGGCTAGCGGATACACCGGGGAGCTGTTTTTT
cdr3_aa: CASSRDGASGYTGELFF

clone_size: .
j_call: TRBJ1-1
d_call: .
v_call: TRBV28
cdr3_nt: TGTGCCACCTATGGTTCCGGGGGGGGTTCTTGGTACACTGAAGCTTTCTTT
cdr3_aa: CATYGSGGGSWYTEAFF

clone_size: .
j_call: TRBJ1-2
d_call: TRBD1
v_call: TRBV28
cdr3_nt: TGTGCCAGCAGTTTATCGTTGATGGGACAGGGACATGGCTACACCTTC
cdr3_aa: CASSLSLMGQGHGYTF

clone_size: .
j_call: TRBJ2-1
d_call: TRBD1
v_call: TRBV7-2
cdr3_nt: TGTGCCAGCAGCCTGACAGGGGGGTCCTACAATGAGCAGTTCTTC
cdr3_aa: CASSLTGGSYNEQFF

clone_size: once
j_call: TRBJ2-7
d_call: TRBD1
v_call: TRBV7-9
cdr3_nt: TGTGCCAGCAGCCCTAGACAGGGAAATAAGTTCTACGAGCAGTACTTC
cdr3_aa: CASSPRQGNKFYEQYF

clone_size: .
j_call: TRBJ1-5
d_call: TRBD1
v_call: TRBV5-5
cdr3_nt: TGTGCCAGCAGCTTGGGGGGGACAGACAATCAGCCCCAGCATTTT
cdr3_aa: CASSLGGTDNQPQHF

clone_size: .
j_call: TRBJ1-4
d_call: .
v_call: TRBV9
cdr3_nt: TGTGCCAGCAGCGTAGAGGCCGGGTTTGGGGGGAATGAAAAACTGTTTTTT
cdr3_aa: CASSVEAGFGGNEKLFF

clone_size: once
j_call: TRBJ1-2
d_call: TRBD1
v_call: TRBV7-9
cdr3_nt: TGTGCCAGCAGCTTAGTTTTGACAGGGGACGGCTACACCTTC
cdr3_aa: CASSLVLTGDGYTF

clone_size: .
j_call: TRBJ2-1
d_call: .
v_call: TRBV9
cdr3_nt: TGTGCCAGCAGCCCCCGGGACTACAATGAGCAGTTCTTC
cdr3_aa: CASSPRDYNEQFF

clone_size: few
j_call: TRBJ2-5
d_call: .
v_call: TRBV6-5
cdr3_nt: TGTGCCAGCAGCCCCGGCCTAGGGACCCAGTACTTC
cdr3_aa: CASSPGLGTQYF

clone_size: .
j_call: TRBJ2-7
d_call: .
v_call: TRBV25-1
cdr3_nt: TGTGCCAGCAGTGAACCGGGTGGGTTAATACGACTCCAGTACTTC
cdr3_aa: CASSEPGGLIRLQYF

clone_size: once
j_call: TRBJ1-1
d_call: TRBD1
v_call: TRBV2
cdr3_nt: TGTGCCAGCAGTCGTGGGAGGGACAGGGACGCTTTCTTT
cdr3_aa: CASSRGRDRDAFF